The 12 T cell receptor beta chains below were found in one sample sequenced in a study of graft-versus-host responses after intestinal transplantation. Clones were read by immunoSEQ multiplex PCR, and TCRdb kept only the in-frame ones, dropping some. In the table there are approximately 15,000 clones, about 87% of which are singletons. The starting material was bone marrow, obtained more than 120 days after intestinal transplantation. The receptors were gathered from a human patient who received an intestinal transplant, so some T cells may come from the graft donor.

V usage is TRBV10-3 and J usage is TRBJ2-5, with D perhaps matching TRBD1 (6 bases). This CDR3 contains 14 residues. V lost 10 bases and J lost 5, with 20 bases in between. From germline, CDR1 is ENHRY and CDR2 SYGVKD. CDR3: CATAIEGGYETQYF. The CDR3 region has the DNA TGTGCCACCGCGATTGAAGGGGGATATGAGACCCAGTACTTC.

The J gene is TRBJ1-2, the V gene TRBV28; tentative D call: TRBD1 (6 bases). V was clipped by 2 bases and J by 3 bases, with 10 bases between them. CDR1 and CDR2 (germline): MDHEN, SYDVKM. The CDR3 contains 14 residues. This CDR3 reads CASSLGGGYYGYTF. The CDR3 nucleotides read TGTGCCAGCAGTTTAGGAGGGGGGTACTATGGCTACACCTTC.

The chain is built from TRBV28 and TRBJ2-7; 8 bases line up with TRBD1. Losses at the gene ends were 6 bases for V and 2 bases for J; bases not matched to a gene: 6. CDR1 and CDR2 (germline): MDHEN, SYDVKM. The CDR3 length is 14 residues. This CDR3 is CASSPGTGPYEQYF. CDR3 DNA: TGTGCCAGCAGCCCCGGGACAGGACCCTACGAGCAGTACTTC.

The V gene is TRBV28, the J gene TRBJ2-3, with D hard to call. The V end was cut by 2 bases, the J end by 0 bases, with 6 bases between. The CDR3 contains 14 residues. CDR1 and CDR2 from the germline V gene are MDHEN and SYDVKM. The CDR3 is CASSLAASTDTQYF. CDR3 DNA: TGTGCCAGCAGTTTAGCGGCCAGCACAGATACGCAGTATTTT. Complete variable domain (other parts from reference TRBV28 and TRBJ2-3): DVKVTQSSRYLVKRTGEKVFLECVQDMDHENMFWYRQDPGLGLRLIYFSYDVKMKEKGDIPEGYSVSREKKERFSLILESASTNQTSMYLCASSLAASTDTQYFGPGTRLTVL.

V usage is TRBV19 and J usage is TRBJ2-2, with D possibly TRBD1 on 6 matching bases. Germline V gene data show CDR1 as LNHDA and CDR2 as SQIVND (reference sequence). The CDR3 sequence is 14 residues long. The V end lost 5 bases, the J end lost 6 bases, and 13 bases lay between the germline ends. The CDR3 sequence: CASSLTGYSGELFF. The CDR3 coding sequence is TGTGCCAGTAGTTTGACAGGCTACTCCGGGGAGCTGTTTTTT.

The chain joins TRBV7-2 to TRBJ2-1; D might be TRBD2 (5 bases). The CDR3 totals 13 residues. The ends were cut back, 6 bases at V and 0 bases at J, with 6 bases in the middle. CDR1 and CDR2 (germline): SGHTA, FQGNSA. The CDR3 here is CASRLDSYNEQFF. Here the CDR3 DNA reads TGTGCCAGCAGACTAGACTCCTACAATGAGCAGTTCTTC.

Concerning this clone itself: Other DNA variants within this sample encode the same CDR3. This CDR3 reads CASSLAGTGPYEQYF. CDR3 coding DNA: TGTGCCAGCAGCTTAGCGGGGACAGGGCCCTACGAGCAGTACTTC. The chain has TRBV7-8 and TRBJ2-7, with TRBD1 matching 9 bases. With 0 bases clipped from V and 2 bases from J, the junction kept 2 bases outside the gene matches. Per the germline V gene, CDR1 is SGHVS and CDR2 is FQNEAQ. The length of the CDR3 is 15 residues. The full variable domain, rest sourced from reference TRBV7-8 and TRBJ2-7, is GAGVSQSPRYKVAKRGQDVALRCDPISGHVSLFWYQQALGQGPEFLTYFQNEAQLDKSGLPSDRFFAERPEGSVSTLKIQRTQQEDSAVYLCASSLAGTGPYEQYFGPGTRLTVT.

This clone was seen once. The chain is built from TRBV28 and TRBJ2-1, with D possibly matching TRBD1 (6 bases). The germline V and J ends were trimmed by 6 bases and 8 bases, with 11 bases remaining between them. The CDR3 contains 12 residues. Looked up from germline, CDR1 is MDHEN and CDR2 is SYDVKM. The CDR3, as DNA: TGTGCCAGCAGCCCGACAGGCGATGAGCAGTTCTTC. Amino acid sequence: CASSPTGDEQFF.

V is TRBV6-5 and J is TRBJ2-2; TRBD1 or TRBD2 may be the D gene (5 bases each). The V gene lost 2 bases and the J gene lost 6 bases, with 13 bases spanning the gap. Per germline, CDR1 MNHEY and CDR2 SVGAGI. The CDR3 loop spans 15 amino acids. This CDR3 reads CASSYLRGAPGELFF. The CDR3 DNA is TGTGCCAGCAGTTACCTCCGAGGGGCGCCCGGGGAGCTGTTTTTT.

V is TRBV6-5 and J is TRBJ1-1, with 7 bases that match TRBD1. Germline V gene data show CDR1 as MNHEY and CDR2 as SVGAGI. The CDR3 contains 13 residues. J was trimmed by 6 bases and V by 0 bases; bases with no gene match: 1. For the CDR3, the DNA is TGTGCCAGCAGTTACTCGACAGGGCCTGAAGCTTTCTTT. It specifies CASSYSTGPEAFF.

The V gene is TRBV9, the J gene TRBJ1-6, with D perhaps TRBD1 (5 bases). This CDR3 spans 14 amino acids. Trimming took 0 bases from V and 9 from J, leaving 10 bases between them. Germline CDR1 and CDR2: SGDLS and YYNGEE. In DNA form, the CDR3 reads TGTGCCAGCAGCGTAGCTGGCAGGGCTTCACCCCTCCACTTT. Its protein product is CASSVAGRASPLHF.

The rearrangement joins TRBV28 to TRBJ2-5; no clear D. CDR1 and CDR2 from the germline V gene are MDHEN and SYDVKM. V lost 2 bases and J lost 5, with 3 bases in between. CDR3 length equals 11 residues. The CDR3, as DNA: TGTGCCAGCAGTTTAGTTGAGACCCAGTACTTC. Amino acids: CASSLVETQYF. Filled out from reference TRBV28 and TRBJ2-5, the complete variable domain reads DVKVTQSSRYLVKRTGEKVFLECVQDMDHENMFWYRQDPGLGLRLIYFSYDVKMKEKGDIPEGYSVSREKKERFSLILESASTNQTSMYLCASSLVETQYFGPGTRLLVL.